This TCR beta chain emerged from a study of graft-versus-host responses after intestinal transplantation. The ends were cut back, 6 bases at V and 5 bases at J, with 13 bases in the middle. This CDR3 has 13 residues. In germline, CDR1 is WSHSY, CDR2 SAAADI. Note on this clone: Its antigen is undetermined.

Repertoires were generated with immunoSEQ multiplex PCR, while TCRdb's copy carries only in-frame clones and drops some. Here the sample spans 60,000 to 65,000 clones, 90% being singletons. The J gene is TRBJ1-2, the V gene TRBV10-2, with D uncertain. The sequence came from a human donor who was the organ donor for an intestinal transplant. The sequences come from unstimulated CD8+ T cells sorted from spleen or lymph node cells, collected before transplant. CDR3 protein: CASRETTGYGYTF. The CDR3 DNA is TGCGCCAGCAGGGAGACGACGGGTTATGGCTACACCTTC.